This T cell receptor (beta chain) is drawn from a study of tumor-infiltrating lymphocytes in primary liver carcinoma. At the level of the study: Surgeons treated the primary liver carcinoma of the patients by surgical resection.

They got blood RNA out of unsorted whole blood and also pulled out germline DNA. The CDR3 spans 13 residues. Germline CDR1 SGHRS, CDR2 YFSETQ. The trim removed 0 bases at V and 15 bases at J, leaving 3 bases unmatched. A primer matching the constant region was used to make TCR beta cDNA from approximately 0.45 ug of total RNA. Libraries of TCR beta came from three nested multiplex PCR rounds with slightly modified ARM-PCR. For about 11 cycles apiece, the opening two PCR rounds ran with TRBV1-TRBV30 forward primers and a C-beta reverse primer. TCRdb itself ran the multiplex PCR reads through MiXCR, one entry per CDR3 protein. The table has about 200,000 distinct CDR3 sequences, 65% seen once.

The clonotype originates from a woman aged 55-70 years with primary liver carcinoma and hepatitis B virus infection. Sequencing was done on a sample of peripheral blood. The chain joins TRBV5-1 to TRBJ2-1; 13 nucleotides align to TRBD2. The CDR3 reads CASSLGTSGSVFF. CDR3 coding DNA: TGCGCCAGCAGCTTGGGGACTAGCGGGAGTGTGTTCTTC.